Each of the 29 T cell receptor beta chains below was sequenced from the same sample in a study of Graves' ophthalmopathy and Graves' hyperthyroidism. The sequenced template was RNA, covering the TCR beta CDR3 region. Second-round multiplex PCR followed a first-round RT-PCR using HTBI primers. TCRdb re-analysed the multiplex PCR reads in MiXCR, keeping a single row per CDR3 protein. The sample lists hundreds of thousands of distinct CDR3 sequences, just over 40% seen once, with over 2.5% in the top ten. Sequenced input: peripheral blood. The receptors derive from an adult man with Graves' ophthalmopathy.

The J gene is TRBJ2-2, the V gene TRBV19; D not resolved. Trimming stripped 7 bases from V and 4 bases from J, with 7 bases between. The CDR3 is 12 residues long. Germline V gene sequence: CDR1 LNHDA, CDR2 SQIVND (reference sequence). The CDR3 DNA reads TGTGCCAGTAAACAGCGCACCGGGGAGCTGTTTTTT. The encoded protein is CASKQRTGELFF. The entire variable domain, with the rest obtained from reference TRBV19 and TRBJ2-2, is as follows: DGGITQSPKYLFRKEGQNVTLSCEQNLNHDAMYWYRQDPGQGLRLIYYSQIVNDFQKGDIAEGYSVSREKKESFPLTVTSAQKNPTAFYLCASKQRTGELFFGEGSRLTVL.

A note on this clonotype: A much bigger clone sits one base away, suggesting this may be a read error. The chain has TRBV4-2 and TRBJ1-2; no clear D. Trimming stripped 5 bases from V and 6 bases from J, with 10 bases between. Looked up from germline, CDR1 is LGHNA and CDR2 is YNFKEQ. The CDR3 consists of 12 residues. CDR3 nucleotide sequence: TGTGCCAGCAGCTCCGGCAACAATGGCTACACCTTC. Protein: CASSSGNNGYTF.

This clonotype appeared once. The chain joins TRBV29-1 to TRBJ1-2, with TRBD1 matching over 8 bases. The CDR3 spans 16 residues. Germline values: CDR1 SQVTM, CDR2 ANQGSEA. The ends lost 5 bases at V and 2 bases at J; junction bases unmatched: 13. In DNA form, the CDR3 reads TGCAGCGTTCGGACAGGGCGGGGACAGAGGAACTATGGCTACACCTTC. Protein sequence: CSVRTGRGQRNYGYTF.

This chain connects TRBV29-1 to TRBJ2-5, with 10 bases fitting TRBD2. CDR1 and CDR2 (germline): SQVTM, ANQGSEA. The CDR3 has 13 residues. The CDR3 bases are TGCAGTGATTCGGGACTAGCGCAAGAGACCCAGTACTTC. This translates into CSDSGLAQETQYF. Full variable domain (rest looked up from reference TRBV29-1 and TRBJ2-5): SAVISQKPSRDICQRGTSLTIQCQVDSQVTMMFWYRQQPGQSLTLIATANQGSEATYESGFVIDKFPISRPNLTFSTLTVSNMSPEDSSIYLCSDSGLAQETQYFGPGTRLLVL.

This clonotype came up a few times. The J gene is TRBJ2-7, the V gene TRBV19; 7 nucleotides align to TRBD2. There are 15 residues in the CDR3. Germline V CDR1 and CDR2: LNHDA, SQIVND (reference sequence). V was clipped by 7 bases and J by 9 bases; unmatched bases: 18. The CDR3 region has the DNA TGTGCCAGTACCCTTGGGGGAGGGCCATCGGCTGCGCAGTACTTC. Amino acids: CASTLGGGPSAAQYF.

This clonotype was counted at least ten times. This chain links TRBV7-2 with TRBJ1-3; D remains unclear. CDR1 SGHTA and CDR2 FQGNSA come from the germline V gene. The CDR3 totals 15 residues. Trimming removed 4 bases from V and 0 bases from J, with 10 bases in between. CDR3 sequence: CASSSYQASGNTIYF. The DNA of the CDR3 is TGTGCCAGCAGCTCCTACCAGGCCTCTGGAAACACCATATATTTT.

In DNA form, the CDR3 reads TGTGCCAGCAGCCGCTGGGGACAGAGGGATTACGAGCAGTACTTC. Translation gives CASSRWGQRDYEQYF. This chain joins TRBV10-3 and TRBJ2-7; 7 bases line up with TRBD1. The germline V gene encodes CDR1 ENHRY and CDR2 SYGVKD. Unmatched junction bases numbered 16, after V lost 10 bases and J lost 4 bases. This CDR3 comprises 15 residues.

The chain carries TRBV5-4 and TRBJ2-5; D gene unclear. Germline-derived CDR1 and CDR2 are SGHNT and YYREEE (reference sequence). The V gene lost 3 bases and the J gene lost 4 bases, with 4 bases spanning the gap. This CDR3 has 11 amino acids. The CDR3 DNA sequence: TGTGCCAGCAGCTGGACAGAGACCCAGTACTTC. Its translation: CASSWTETQYF.

The rearrangement links TRBV7-9 to TRBJ2-2; 7 bases fit TRBD2. The CDR3 contains 17 residues. With 2 bases clipped from V and 4 bases from J, the junction kept 10 bases outside the gene matches. CDR1 is SEHNR, CDR2 FQNEAQ, per germline (reference sequence). The CDR3 nucleotides read TGTGCCAGCAGCTTATTTGGCGGGAGTGGGGTCACCGGGGAGCTGTTTTTT. The encoded protein is CASSLFGGSGVTGELFF.

The chain employs TRBV29-1 and TRBJ2-2; a possible D gene is TRBD1 (5 bases). The CDR3 spans 13 residues. V was shortened by 8 bases and J by 3 bases, with 13 bases between the two germline ends. CDR1 SQVTM and CDR2 ANQGSEA come from the germline V gene. CDR3 protein: CSFDETDTGELFF. The CDR3 coding sequence is TGCAGCTTCGACGAGACAGACACCGGGGAGCTGTTTTTT.

Of note for this clonotype: Since a much larger clone is just one base distant, this may be a read error. The V gene is TRBV25-1, the J gene TRBJ2-7; D could derive from TRBD1 or TRBD2 (5 bases each). Germline CDR1 reads MGHDK; CDR2 reads SYGVNS. Trimming shortened V by 3 bases and J by 2 bases, and 8 bases separated the two germline ends. The CDR3 extends over 13 amino acids. The CDR3 DNA sequence: TGTGCCAGCAGTGAGGGACCGCCCTACGAGCAGTACTTC. It translates to CASSEGPPYEQYF.

The chain uses TRBV19 and TRBJ1-2; D is perhaps TRBD1 (5 bases). Trimming left V 11 bases short and J 10 bases short, with 20 bases between. Germline V CDR1 and CDR2: LNHDA, SQIVND (reference sequence). CDR3 size: 12 residues. CDR3 in amino acids: CAVRDGRDLYTF. The CDR3 DNA sequence: TGTGCCGTCCGGGATGGCAGGGACCTCTACACCTTC.

Details on this clonotype: A much larger clone lies one base from this, so it may be a read error. The rearrangement joins TRBV7-3 to TRBJ2-2; perhaps TRBD1 as D (5 bases). The V end was cut by 0 bases, the J end by 6 bases, with 11 bases between. The CDR3 sequence is 15 residues long. Germline lookup yields CDR1 SGHTA and CDR2 FQGTGA. The CDR3 loop is CASSLTTQGSGELFF. CDR3 coding DNA: TGTGCCAGCAGCTTAACTACGCAGGGCTCCGGGGAGCTGTTTTTT.

The chain is built from TRBV15 and TRBJ2-7; 7 nucleotides line up with TRBD2. CDR3 length: 14 amino acids. Germline V CDR1 and CDR2: LNHNV, YYDKDF (reference sequence). V was pared by 1 base and J by 5 bases, with 5 bases of the junction left unmatched. CDR3 sequence: CATSRVAGEHEQYF. The CDR3, as DNA: TGTGCCACCAGCAGAGTAGCGGGTGAACACGAGCAGTACTTC.

The chain recombines TRBV5-4 with TRBJ2-5, with D unresolved. Germline V gives CDR1 SGHNT, CDR2 YYREEE (reference sequence). Trimming took 3 bases from V and 2 from J, leaving 11 bases between them. There are 14 residues in the CDR3. CDR3 sequence reads: CASSSSVQQETQYF. CDR3 DNA sequence: TGTGCCAGCAGCTCGTCGGTACAGCAAGAGACCCAGTACTTC.

As concerns this clonotype: Because the CDR3 is missing its conserved closing phenylalanine or tryptophan, this is likely a read error. The limits of the CDR3 on the DNA are not certain, so only TCRdb's listed CDR3 is given. The genes are TRBV12-3 or TRBV12-4 and TRBJ2-2. The CDR3 is 16 residues long, counting both termini. CDR3 residues: CAISESGSANTGELYV.

With respect to this clonotype: Relative to the germline gene, one junction end is altered; a read error may explain this. The rearrangement links TRBV10-3 to TRBJ2-6; TRBD2 matches 8 bases. Germline V gene sequence: CDR1 ENHRY, CDR2 SYGVKD. CDR3 size: 13 residues. The CDR3 coding sequence is TGTGCCATCAGGCAAGCGGGGGTCAACGTCCTGACTTTC. Its translation: CAIRQAGVNVLTF.

The chain carries TRBV29-1 and TRBJ2-1, with D possibly being TRBD2 (6 bases). Germline CDR1 and CDR2: SQVTM and ANQGSEA. Trimming shortened V by 6 bases and J by 8 bases, and 8 bases separated the two germline ends. This CDR3 region has 10 residues. The CDR3 bases are TGCAGCGTAGCTAGCGATGAGCAGTTCTTC. Its translation: CSVASDEQFF.

The chain joins TRBV20-1 to TRBJ2-7; 12 bases agree with TRBD1. Looked up from germline, CDR1 is DFQATT and CDR2 is SNEGSKA (reference sequence). With 2 bases clipped from V and 3 bases from J, the junction kept 11 bases outside the gene matches. The length of the CDR3 is 17 residues. CDR3 amino acids: CSARPIVRDRGLYEQYF. DNA for the CDR3: TGCAGTGCTAGACCGATCGTCCGGGACAGGGGGCTCTACGAGCAGTACTTC.

Comments on this clonotype: This may be a read error, as it is one base from a much larger clone. The rearrangement joins TRBV12-3 or TRBV12-4 to TRBJ2-7, with D unresolved. The CDR3 runs to 13 residues. DNA of the CDR3: TGTGCCAGCAGTTTCCCGGGTCCCTACGGGCAGTACTTC. It specifies CASSFPGPYGQYF.

This clonotype was recorded many times. The V call is TRBV10-2, the J call TRBJ1-5; D is uncertain. V shed 8 bases and J shed 0 bases, with 11 bases lying between them. The CDR3 extends over 14 amino acids. Per the germline V gene, CDR1 is WSHSY and CDR2 is SAAADI. The DNA of the CDR3 is TGCGCCAGCTGTCAAACCTATAGCAATCAGCCCCAGCATTTT. Protein sequence: CASCQTYSNQPQHF.

The CDR3 DNA sequence: TGTGCCAGCAGCCCAGGGGACCCCAGCTCCTACGAGCAGTACTTC. Translated, it gives CASSPGDPSSYEQYF. The chain has TRBV13 and TRBJ2-7, with D possibly TRBD1 on 6 matching bases. The CDR3 is made up of 15 amino acids. Deletions cut 5 bases from V and 0 bases from J, with 14 bases between. The germline V gene encodes CDR1 PRHDT and CDR2 FYEKMQ (reference sequence).

The V and J genes are TRBV2 and TRBJ2-7, with TRBD1 matching 8 bases. The DNA matches TRBJ2-1 better at its end, which makes the J call doubtful. Germline V gives CDR1 SNHLY, CDR2 FYNNEI. This CDR3 is 15 amino acids long. CDR3 residues: CASSDGQGQAHEQFF. Here the CDR3 DNA reads TGTGCCAGCAGTGACGGGCAGGGACAGGCCCATGAGCAGTTCTTC.

This clonotype was recorded at least ten times. Written as DNA, the CDR3 is TGTGCCAGTAGGCAGGGGGACCCTGAAGCTTTCTTT. This translates into CASRQGDPEAFF. V and J are TRBV2 and TRBJ1-1, with 7 nucleotides matching TRBD1. In germline, CDR1 is SNHLY, CDR2 FYNNEI. This CDR3 is built from 12 residues. J lost 6 bases, V lost 9 bases, and 7 bases had no gene match.

Details on this clonotype: Mismatch with germline at one junction end may stem from a read error. The chain joins TRBV9 to TRBJ2-6; the match to TRBD2 covers 12 bases. CDR1 is SGDLS, CDR2 YYNGEE, per germline. The CDR3 length is 20 residues. CDR3 in DNA: TGCGCCAGCAGCCAAACTAGCGGGGGGCCGATCGGGTCTGGGGCCAACGTCCTGACTTTC. Encoded protein: CASSQTSGGPIGSGANVLTF.

This clonotype was picked up many times. The V and J genes are TRBV20-1 and TRBJ1-5, with 9 nucleotides matching TRBD1. The CDR3 sequence is 15 residues long. Trimming took 3 bases from V and 6 from J; bases not matched to a gene: 9. The germline CDR1 and CDR2 sequences are DFQATT and SNEGSKA (reference sequence). CDR3 nucleotide sequence: TGCAGTGCTAGTGACTCGGGACAGGGAGGTCAGCCCCAGCATTTT. Protein product: CSASDSGQGGQPQHF.

The chain is built from TRBV19 and TRBJ1-5; tentatively, D is TRBD1 (6 bases). Germline V CDR1 and CDR2: LNHDA, SQIVND (reference sequence). The CDR3 has 16 residues. Trimming took off 4 bases at V and 1 base at J, with 14 bases between the two ends. The CDR3 DNA is TGTGCCAGTAGTACCAACAGGGTCACGAGCAATCAGCCCCAGCATTTT. Translation: CASSTNRVTSNQPQHF.

CDR3 in DNA: TGTGCCAGCAGCGAGAGACAGGGAGCTAATGAAAAACTGTTTTTT. The encoded protein is CASSERQGANEKLFF. The rearrangement joins TRBV9 to TRBJ1-4; 7 bases are shared with TRBD1. Germline V gene sequence: CDR1 SGDLS, CDR2 YYNGEE. V lost 3 bases to trimming and J lost 3 bases; unmatched junction nucleotides: 5. The CDR3 consists of 15 residues.

This clonotype was seen ten or more times. The rearrangement uses TRBV25-1 and TRBJ2-5, with D possibly TRBD1 on 5 matching bases. The V gene lost 0 bases and the J gene lost 5 bases, with 13 bases spanning the gap. This CDR3 has 15 amino acids. The germline V gene has CDR1 MGHDK and CDR2 SYGVNS. The CDR3 reads CASSEYLQGPETQYF. CDR3 DNA: TGTGCCAGCAGTGAATATTTGCAGGGTCCCGAGACCCAGTACTTC.